These 5 T cell receptor beta chains share one sample of origin, sequenced in a study of Tregs in tolerant kidney transplant recipients. Profiled with immunoSEQ multiplex PCR; TCRdb holds only in-frame clones, not every one. The sample lists approximately 100,000 clones, more than 85% seen once, with around 0.45% in the top ten. The sample was CD4+ T cells from blood, taken before the transplant. The receptors shown here come from a human donor who received a combined kidney and bone marrow transplant.

V usage is TRBV4-2 and J usage is TRBJ2-2; weak D call: TRBD1 (6 bases). CDR3 length: 18 amino acids. Germline CDR1 and CDR2: LGHNA and YNFKEQ. V was pared by 3 bases and J by 6 bases, with 23 bases between. The CDR3 bases are TGTGCCAGCAGCCATGGGGGACAAGCAATACCCTGGGCCGGGGAGCTGTTTTTT. This codes for CASSHGGQAIPWAGELFF.

The J gene is TRBJ1-6, the V gene TRBV4-2, with TRBD1 matching 8 bases. Germline V gene data show CDR1 as LGHNA and CDR2 as YNFKEQ. The J segment lost 3 bases and the V segment lost 4 bases, leaving 5 bases of the junction unmatched. The CDR3 has 16 amino acids. In DNA, the CDR3 is TGTGCCAGCAGCCCGGACAGGGTTTTCTATAATTCACCCCTCCACTTT. It yields the protein CASSPDRVFYNSPLHF.

This chain links TRBV12-5 with TRBJ2-5; no clear D gene. Per the germline V gene, CDR1 is LGHNT and CDR2 is FRNRAP. CDR3 length equals 14 residues. Trimming removed 6 bases from V and 5 bases from J, with 16 bases in between. CDR3 in amino acids: CASGPPQPLETQYF. CDR3 DNA sequence: TGTGCTAGTGGCCCCCCACAGCCTTTGGAGACCCAGTACTTC.

This rearrangement joins TRBV4-1 to TRBJ2-3, with 8 bases matching TRBD2. V lost 0 bases to trimming and J lost 1 base; unmatched junction nucleotides: 6. The CDR3 extends over 17 amino acids. Looked up from germline, CDR1 is MGHRA and CDR2 is YSYEKL. CDR3 bases: TGCGCCAGCAGCCAAGACACGCCGGGACTAGGCACAGATACGCAGTATTTT. Translated: CASSQDTPGLGTDTQYF.

The chain joins TRBV4-1 to TRBJ2-7, with 7 bases fitting TRBD1. Losses at the gene ends were 2 bases for V and 6 bases for J; bases not matched to a gene: 7. Per germline, CDR1 MGHRA and CDR2 YSYEKL. The CDR3 extends over 14 amino acids. This CDR3 is CASSQPGQRGEQYF. The CDR3 DNA reads TGCGCCAGCAGCCAACCGGGACAGCGAGGCGAGCAGTACTTC.